Each of the 20 T cell receptor beta chains below was sequenced from the same sample in a study of blood T cell repertoires in COVID-19. Only in-frame clones appear in the TCRdb table, and some are missing; sequencing was by immunoSEQ multiplex PCR. The sample yields some 360,000 clones, roughly 89% seen once. Material for sequencing was peripheral blood. These receptor sequences come from a woman aged 55-70 years with COVID-19, enrolled during active disease.

The chain links TRBV5-1 to TRBJ2-6, with D hard to call. V was shortened by 0 bases and J by 0 bases, with 7 bases between the two germline ends. In germline, CDR1 is SGHRS, CDR2 YFSETQ. The CDR3 loop spans 16 amino acids. CDR3 residues: CASSLASGSGANVLTF. The DNA of the CDR3 is TGCGCCAGCAGCTTGGCCTCGGGCTCTGGGGCCAACGTCCTGACTTTC.

This chain connects TRBV14 to TRBJ1-2; maybe TRBD1 (5 bases). V gave up 1 base and J gave up 5 bases, with 8 bases separating them. Germline CDR1 SGHDN, CDR2 FVKESK. The CDR3 is made up of 13 amino acids. The CDR3 protein is CASSQGGGYGYTF. The CDR3 nucleotides are TGTGCCAGCAGCCAAGGCGGGGGATATGGCTACACCTTC.

The V call is TRBV4-2, the J call TRBJ2-7; 9 nucleotides line up with TRBD1. CDR1 and CDR2 (germline): LGHNA, YNFKEQ. This CDR3 region has 14 residues. V dropped 2 bases and J dropped 5; count of bases not matched to a gene: 4. CDR3 bases: TGTGCCAGCAGCCAACCGGGACAGGGTAACGAGCAGTACTTC. Encoded protein: CASSQPGQGNEQYF.

The chain has TRBV4-2 and TRBJ2-7, with 9 bases lining up with TRBD1. The length of the CDR3 is 14 residues. The germline gives CDR1 LGHNA, CDR2 YNFKEQ. Losses at the gene ends were 6 bases for V and 6 bases for J; bases not matched to a gene: 9. The CDR3 sequence: CASSPGTGIREQYF. The CDR3 nucleotides read TGTGCCAGCAGTCCCGGGACAGGGATACGCGAGCAGTACTTC.

V is TRBV5-1 and J is TRBJ1-4; perhaps TRBD1 as D (6 bases). Germline CDR1 reads SGHRS; CDR2 reads YFSETQ. V shed 1 base and J shed 8 bases, with 12 bases lying between them. The CDR3 sequence is 14 residues long. CDR3 amino acids: CASSLWQGHEKLFF. DNA of the CDR3: TGCGCCAGCAGCTTGTGGCAGGGACACGAAAAACTGTTTTTT. The full variable domain, with the rest looked up from reference TRBV5-1 and TRBJ1-4, is KAGVTQTPRYLIKTRGQQVTLSCSPISGHRSVSWYQQTPGQGLQFLFEYFSETQRNKGNFPGRFSGRQFSNSRSEMNVSTLELGDSALYLCASSLWQGHEKLFFGSGTQLSVL.

V is TRBV12-5 and J is TRBJ2-5; TRBD1 matches 10 bases. V gave up 6 bases and J gave up 5 bases; unmatched junction bases: 15. Per the germline V gene, CDR1 is LGHNT and CDR2 is FRNRAP. CDR3 length: 17 amino acids. The CDR3 coding sequence is TGTGCTAGTGGCCGTGCACCGGGACAGGGGCTGGAGGAGACCCAGTACTTC. It codes for CASGRAPGQGLEETQYF.

This chain uses TRBV28 with TRBJ2-1; TRBD1 matches at 11 bases. CDR1 MDHEN and CDR2 SYDVKM come from the germline V gene. The trim removed 8 bases at V and 6 bases at J, leaving 12 bases unmatched. This CDR3 region has 16 residues. The CDR3 DNA reads TGTGCCAGCCGGAAACCCACCGGGACAGGGGGCAATGAGCAGTTCTTC. The encoded protein is CASRKPTGTGGNEQFF.

The chain joins TRBV18 to TRBJ1-1; D gene ambiguous. The CDR3 is 16 amino acids. Germline CDR1 is KGHSH and CDR2 is LQKENI. The V gene lost 0 bases and the J gene lost 2 bases, with 13 bases spanning the gap. The CDR3 loop is CASSPPSRAGNTEAFF. The CDR3 DNA is TGTGCCAGCTCACCACCTTCGAGGGCAGGCAACACTGAAGCTTTCTTT.

Only one count was recorded for this clone. The CDR3 protein is CASSGQGGFANEQYF. The DNA of the CDR3 is TGTGCCAGCAGTGGACAGGGCGGATTCGCTAACGAGCAGTACTTC. V gene TRBV6-4 combines with J gene TRBJ2-7, with 7 bases aligning to TRBD1. V lost 4 bases, J lost 5 bases, and 11 bases stayed unmatched. The CDR3 contains 15 residues. Germline CDR1 reads MRHNA; CDR2 reads SNTAGT.

This rearrangement joins TRBV14 to TRBJ2-1, with 11 bases aligning to TRBD2. Germline V gene sequence: CDR1 SGHDN, CDR2 FVKESK. The CDR3 covers 16 residues. Trimming removed 4 bases from V and 5 bases from J; junction bases left unmatched: 7. The CDR3 is CASSPIAGGMNNEQFF. The CDR3 DNA reads TGTGCCAGCAGCCCAATAGCGGGGGGGATGAACAATGAGCAGTTCTTC.

This rearrangement joins TRBV4-1 to TRBJ1-5, with D possibly TRBD1 on 6 matching bases. Germline CDR1 reads MGHRA; CDR2 reads YSYEKL. This CDR3 comprises 14 residues. Trimming pared 0 bases from V and 12 bases from J, leaving 15 bases between. CDR3 in amino acids: CASSQEGQWRNQHF. CDR3 DNA: TGCGCCAGCAGCCAAGAAGGACAGTGGAGGAACCAGCATTTT.

The chain recombines TRBV11-2 with TRBJ1-4; a possible D gene is TRBD1 (6 bases). The CDR3 has 15 residues. From germline, CDR1 is SGHAT and CDR2 FQNNGV. V was trimmed by 5 bases and J by 5 bases, leaving 15 bases between them. CDR3 coding DNA: TGTGCCAGCAGCCCTAGACAGGCAATAAATGAAAAACTGTTTTTT. The encoded protein is CASSPRQAINEKLFF. Full variable domain (missing parts from reference TRBV11-2 and TRBJ1-4): EAGVAQSPRYKIIEKRQSVAFWCNPISGHATLYWYQQILGQGPKLLIQFQNNGVVDDSQLPKDRFSAERLKGVDSTLKIQPAKLEDSAVYLCASSPRQAINEKLFFGSGTQLSVL.

The chain has TRBV5-1 and TRBJ2-3; D might be TRBD1 (6 bases). Germline values: CDR1 SGHRS, CDR2 YFSETQ. The CDR3 runs 14 residues. Between the trimmed V and J ends, which lost 4 bases and 2 bases, there was a span of 11 bases. In DNA, the CDR3 is TGCGCCAGCAGCCCTAGGGGGAACACAGATACGCAGTATTTT. This codes for CASSPRGNTDTQYF.

The chain joins TRBV29-1 to TRBJ1-2; 8 nucleotides match TRBD1. Germline CDR1 is SQVTM and CDR2 is ANQGSEA. The V and J ends lost 6 bases and 2 bases, in that order; junction bases with no gene match: 8. The CDR3 contains 14 residues. CDR3 loop: CSVPNRGGNYGYTF. In DNA form, the CDR3 reads TGCAGCGTCCCGAACAGGGGGGGCAACTATGGCTACACCTTC.

The chain recombines TRBV6-5 with TRBJ1-4; no definite D call. Trimming took 6 bases from V and 8 from J, leaving 16 bases between them. The germline V gene encodes CDR1 MNHEY and CDR2 SVGAGI. The CDR3 totals 14 residues. The CDR3 DNA sequence: TGTGCCAGCAGGAGGGCGCGGGAGGGAGAAAAACTGTTTTTT. It translates to CASRRAREGEKLFF.

The gene calls are TRBV19 and TRBJ2-3, with a possible D match to TRBD1 (5 bases). V was shortened by 11 bases and J by 1 base, with 16 bases between the two germline ends. CDR3 length: 14 residues. Germline V lookup: CDR1 LNHDA, CDR2 SQIVND (reference sequence). CDR3 in amino acids: CASLRVRGTDTQYF. CDR3 nucleotides: TGTGCCTCACTCAGGGTAAGAGGCACAGATACGCAGTATTTT.

This sequence joins TRBV5-1 and TRBJ1-1; a possible D gene is TRBD1 (5 bases). The ends were cut back, 0 bases at V and 0 bases at J, with 6 bases in the middle. Per the germline V gene, CDR1 is SGHRS and CDR2 is YFSETQ. This CDR3 is built from 14 residues. The CDR3 nucleotides read TGCGCCAGCAGCTTGGGGGGCCTGAACACTGAAGCTTTCTTT. It yields the protein CASSLGGLNTEAFF.

The chain carries TRBV30 and TRBJ1-2; TRBD1 agrees at 7 bases. Germline V gene data show CDR1 as GTSNPN and CDR2 as SVGIG (reference sequence). The length of the CDR3 is 16 residues. Unmatched junction bases numbered 8, after V lost 0 bases and J lost 1 base. CDR3 sequence reads: CAWSVAGGRNNYGYTF. In DNA form, the CDR3 reads TGTGCCTGGAGTGTGGCAGGGGGACGGAATAACTATGGCTACACCTTC.

The chain links TRBV3-1 (or the pseudogene TRBV3-2) to TRBJ1-6; D possibly corresponds to TRBD1 (6 bases). The CDR3 totals 13 residues. The germline gives CDR1 LGHDT, CDR2 YNNKEL (reference sequence). V lost 4 bases to trimming and J lost 10 bases, with 11 bases between them. The CDR3 loop is CASSLGDKSPLHF. In DNA form, the CDR3 reads TGTGCCAGCAGCCTAGGGGACAAATCACCCCTCCACTTT.

The gene calls are TRBV12-3 or TRBV12-4 and TRBJ1-6; no clear D. The V gene lost 6 bases and the J gene lost 16 bases, with 13 bases spanning the gap. This CDR3 has 11 amino acids. CDR3 coding DNA: TGTGCCAGCAGGCGAGGGTGGGGTCTCCACTTT. It codes for CASRRGWGLHF.